The 5 T cell receptor beta chains in this list originate from one sample, sequenced in a study of Ad26.COV2.S vaccination and SARS-CoV-2 variants. Libraries were prepared by immunoSEQ multiplex PCR; TCRdb keeps only in-frame clonotypes and omits some of them. The table includes some 190,000 clones, roughly 89% detected once. The sequencing here drew on peripheral blood, taken after recovery from COVID-19. These receptors came from a human donor who had recovered from COVID-19.

The rearrangement uses TRBV7-8 and TRBJ1-5; D gene ambiguous. V lost 5 bases and J lost 0, with 5 bases in between. This CDR3 region has 13 residues. Germline loops: CDR1 SGHVS, CDR2 FQNEAQ. The CDR3 reads CASSTLSNQPQHF. The CDR3 nucleotides read TGTGCCAGCAGCACCCTTAGCAATCAGCCCCAGCATTTT.

The chain uses TRBV3-1 (or the pseudogene TRBV3-2) and TRBJ2-2; 10 nucleotides line up with TRBD1. The V gene's germline CDR1 is LGHDT and CDR2 YNNKEL (reference sequence). The CDR3 totals 14 residues. The V gene end was trimmed by 6 bases and the J gene end by 5 bases; junction bases not matched to a gene: 3. CDR3 residues: CASRDRGRTGELFF. The CDR3 nucleotides read TGTGCCAGCAGGGACAGGGGGAGAACCGGGGAGCTGTTTTTT.

The chain carries TRBV18 and TRBJ2-5; unclear D gene. CDR3 size: 13 residues. Germline V lookup: CDR1 KGHSH, CDR2 LQKENI. The ends were cut back, 6 bases at V and 2 bases at J, with 10 bases in the middle. CDR3 amino acids: CASSPNLQETQYF. Written as DNA, the CDR3 is TGTGCCAGCTCCCCCAACTTACAAGAGACCCAGTACTTC.

CDR3 sequence reads: CASSSRSSYEQYF. For the CDR3, the DNA is TGTGCCAGCAGCTCGCGGTCCTCCTACGAGCAGTACTTC. V is TRBV7-9 and J is TRBJ2-7; D remains ambiguous. The V gene's germline CDR1 is SEHNR and CDR2 FQNEAQ (reference sequence). The CDR3 is 13 residues long. The V end was cut by 4 bases, the J end by 0 bases, with 7 bases between.

The chain links TRBV7-2 to TRBJ1-1, with 8 bases matching TRBD1. V dropped 4 bases and J dropped 5; count of bases not matched to a gene: 9. CDR3 size: 15 residues. Germline lookup yields CDR1 SGHTA and CDR2 FQGNSA. The CDR3 sequence is CASSSQDRVRTEAFF. Written as DNA, the CDR3 is TGTGCCAGCAGCTCCCAGGACAGGGTCAGGACTGAAGCTTTCTTT. Complete variable domain (other parts from reference TRBV7-2 and TRBJ1-1): GAGVSQSPSNKVTEKGKDVELRCDPISGHTALYWYRQSLGQGLEFLIYFQGNSAPDKSGLPSDRFSAERTGGSVSTLTIQRTQQEDSAVYLCASSSQDRVRTEAFFGQGTRLTVV.